This record looks at one TCR beta chain sequence and its context. Its antigen specificity is not known. Per-base qualities were not stored, and no clone one base away is much larger. The junction shows trimming of 1 base on V and 4 bases on J, plus 24 bases between the germline ends. The CDR3 covers 19 residues, taking in both the cysteine and the phenylalanine. The kept DNA is CDR3 alone, 57 bases in frame from the first base. This record comes from a study of blood T cells in healthy people across ages (dated by TCRdb to about 2015). For the wider study: In model experiments, template switching captured about one uniquely barcoded TCR beta cDNA molecule for every two T cells. Donors of different ages were randomly distributed across sequencing lanes to avoid experimental bias. The donors were split into four age groups: young (average roughly 15 years), middle-aged (over 35), aged (over 55) and long-lived (over 80). Using deep sequencing normalized with unique cDNA molecular identifiers, the study measured how TCR beta repertoire diversity changes with age. Using the same blood draw, the study looked at two additional independent replicas of 1 million unique cDNA reads for two donors, one aged 18 to 30 and the other aged 80 or older. The paper as a whole reports these results and caveats: As age increased, observed TCR beta diversity per million T cells dropped in a roughly linear way, and a significant reduction was already evident by age roughly 36. Compared with the aged group, more naive CD4+ T cells, fewer expanded clones and increased TCR diversity were shown by the long-lived group, suggesting age selection. A strong correlation was found between observed TCR beta diversity and the percentage of naive T cells measured by flow cytometry. Conclusive comparison of naive and antigen-experienced compartments was prevented by the profiling of bulk unsorted PBMCs. Estimates of total diversity based on one million sequenced T cells were regarded as lower bounds and as underestimates. Because the CMV infection status of the donors was unknown, age-related changes in expanded clonotypes may potentially have been confounded.

The roughly 38 donors, aged roughly 6 to 90 years, were systemically healthy Caucasian individuals from Russia. Each donor gave 8 to 10 milliliters of peripheral blood, drawn into EDTA-treated Vacutainer tubes. Ficoll-Paque density-gradient centrifugation was used to isolate PBMCs, with at least 6.5 million per sample. Trizol reagent was used to extract total RNA from PBMCs, with at least 5.5 micrograms per sample. The percentages of naive CD45RAhigh/CD27high T cells were determined by flow cytometry on a PBMC aliquot from every donor. The protocol used for the library was 5' RACE. The instrument was an Illumina HiSeq 2500. A second PCR of 7 to 11 cycles was performed with a sample-barcoded 5' primer and a J-beta primer mix. A template-switch 5' adaptor carrying 12 random nucleotides introduced a unique molecular identifier onto each TCR beta cDNA molecule. Each sample yielded at least 2.5 million CDR3-containing paired-end reads. First-strand cDNA was synthesized from all RNA with the Mint cDNA synthesis kit, primed by a TRBC-specific oligonucleotide. Following uracil-DNA glycosylase treatment, all cDNA underwent a first 18-cycle PCR with the universal primers M1SS and BC2_uni_R. The paper's processing steps were these. Normalization of each sample was performed by random selection of 1 million high-quality reads, each carrying a distinct molecular identifier. Reads with shared molecular identifiers were discarded instead of being binned into consensus sequences. MiTCR, set to a Q25 quality threshold and the strictest error-elimination algorithm, was used for CDR3 identification, clonotype clustering and error correction. A nonparametric unseen species model with Euler transformation was used to estimate lower-bound total TCR beta diversity. TCRdb itself trimmed the public reads at Q25 with fastp, ran MiXCR and retained productive beta chains. All rows with the same CDR3 protein become a single entry with the most common DNA and genes. These V and J calls are TCRdb output, not the study's own analysis. Here the sample has 600,000 to 850,000 distinct CDR3 sequences; approximately 39% occur a single time. The ten largest clones capture 20% to 25% of the sample.

Sequencing was performed on blood. The receptor was isolated from a woman aged 55-70 years in good health. This receptor chain uses TRBV12-3 or TRBV12-4 and TRBJ2-3, and possibly TRBD2, on 5 matching bases. The DNA is TGTGCCAGCAGTTTAGGTCTAGCCGGACGGGTTGTCAGAGCAGATACGCAGTATTTT. It specifies CASSLGLAGRVVRADTQYF.